The rows below give T cell receptor beta chains drawn from one sample of a study of control samples from healthy donors and cancer patients. The protocol was immunoSEQ multiplex PCR, while the TCRdb copy is restricted to in-frame clones and leaves out a portion. Of some 49,000 clones listed, around 94% are singletons. Sequenced input: PBMCs. Receptors were obtained from a man aged 30 to 45 with colorectal cancer. CDR3s include the opening cysteine and the closing phenylalanine or tryptophan. The D gene is left open where the match is weak. Clone size is stated in some rows and not others, as once, few, many or a class when expanded.

clone size | D gene | J gene | V gene | CDR3 DNA | CDR3 protein
NA | TRBD1 | TRBJ2-3 | TRBV6-5 | TGTGCCAGCAAGAAGGGGGCCCTCACAGATACGCAGTATTTT | CASKKGALTDTQYF
NA | NA | TRBJ2-3 | TRBV7-8 | TGTGCCAGCAGCTTCTTCAGCGGGTACACAGATACGCAGTATTTT | CASSFFSGYTDTQYF
few | NA | TRBJ1-2 | TRBV5-6 | TGTGCCAGCAGCCCGGGACCGAGAGAGAACTATGGCTACACCTTC | CASSPGPRENYGYTF
NA | TRBD1 | TRBJ1-5 | TRBV11-2 | TGTGCCAGCAGCATTAACAGGGGTCAGCCCCAGCATTTT | CASSINRGQPQHF
NA | NA | TRBJ1-2 | TRBV10-3 | TGTGCCATCAGTAGCGGACAGCACGCTAACTATGGCTACACCTTC | CAISSGQHANYGYTF
few | TRBD1 | TRBJ1-1 | TRBV10-2 | TGCGCCAGCAAGACAGGGGGCACTGAAGCTTTCTTT | CASKTGGTEAFF
NA | NA | TRBJ1-1 | TRBV29-1 | TGCAGCGTTGAAGCAAGGCCGGGGAGCACTGAAGCTTTCTTT | CSVEARPGSTEAFF
NA | NA | TRBJ1-1 | TRBV24-1 | TGTGCCACCAGTGACAGACAACAGGGCGCGAACACTGAAGCTTTCTTT | CATSDRQQGANTEAFF
NA | NA | TRBJ2-5 | TRBV6-2/TRBV6-3 | TGTGCCAGCAGTCGGGGGACATTTTCCGCGGGTGTCCAAGAGACCCAGTACTTC | CASSRGTFSAGVQETQYF
NA | NA | TRBJ1-5 | TRBV6-5 | TGTGCCAGCATGAGGGTATCCAATCAGCCCCAGCATTTT | CASMRVSNQPQHF
NA | NA | TRBJ1-3 | TRBV25-1 | TGTGCCAGCAGTGAAGGAATGGGCTCCGGAAACACCATATATTTT | CASSEGMGSGNTIYF
NA | NA | TRBJ2-1 | TRBV5-1 | TGCGCCAGCAGTCCGGTAGGTGGAAACAATGAGCAGTTCTTC | CASSPVGGNNEQFF
NA | TRBD1 | TRBJ2-7 | TRBV19 | TGTGCCAGTAGACCACCGGGACAGGGTATCCACGAGCAGTACTTC | CASRPPGQGIHEQYF
NA | TRBD1 | TRBJ2-7 | TRBV19 | TGTGCCAGTGCAAGTAGGACAGGGCCTTACGAGCAGTATTTC | CASASRTGPYEQYF
NA | NA | TRBJ2-2 | TRBV4-3 | TGCGCCAGCAGCCCCCGTATCTTCGGGGTGGGCACCGGGGAGCTGTTTTTT | CASSPRIFGVGTGELFF
NA | NA | TRBJ1-5 | TRBV19 | TGTGCCAGTAGTATCCCGACAGGCGACGATCAGCCCCAGCATTTT | CASSIPTGDDQPQHF
once | NA | TRBJ1-1 | TRBV7-9 | TGTGCCACCCAAGTAGCTGAAGCTTTCTTT | CATQVAEAFF
few | NA | TRBJ2-6 | TRBV12-3/TRBV12-4 | TGTGCCAGCAGTTTAGGGACCTTAAGCGTCCTGACTTTC | CASSLGTLSVLTF
NA | NA | TRBJ1-5 | TRBV7-8 | TGTGCCAGCAGCCTACAGGGCTTTGTGGGCAATCAGCCCCAGCATTTT | CASSLQGFVGNQPQHF
NA | NA | TRBJ1-2 | TRBV27 | TGTGCCAGCAGTTTATTAGGTCAGGGTGGCTACACCTTC | CASSLLGQGGYTF
once | TRBD2 | TRBJ2-5 | TRBV30 | TGTGCCTGGAGTCTAGCGGCGACGACTCAAGAGACCCAGTACTTC | CAWSLAATTQETQYF
NA | TRBD1 | TRBJ2-5 | TRBV27 | TGTGCCAGCAGTGCAGGGACAGGGGTAGAGACCCAGTACTTC | CASSAGTGVETQYF
NA | NA | TRBJ2-3 | TRBV29-1 | TGCAGCGTTGAATATGCTGGCACAGATACGCAGTATTTT | CSVEYAGTDTQYF
NA | NA | TRBJ1-1 | TRBV3-1/TRBV3-2 | TGTGCCAGCAGCTCGACAGATAACACTGAAGCTTTCTTT | CASSSTDNTEAFF
NA | NA | TRBJ1-6 | TRBV4-2 | TGTGCCAGCAGCCAAGAAGTAGGGTATAATTCACCCCTCCACTTT | CASSQEVGYNSPLHF
NA | NA | TRBJ1-5 | TRBV5-6 | TGTGCCAGCAGCTTGTATCAAAATCAGCCCCAGCATTTT | CASSLYQNQPQHF
NA | NA | TRBJ2-5 | TRBV5-1 | TGCGCCAGCAGCTTCCTAGCGACAGGCATGTACCAAGAGACCCAGTACTTC | CASSFLATGMYQETQYF
NA | NA | TRBJ1-4 | TRBV5-1 | TGCGCCAGCAGCTTACATGCAACTAATGAAAAACTGTTTTTT | CASSLHATNEKLFF